The 20 T cell receptor beta chains in this list originate from one sample, sequenced in a study of control samples from healthy donors and cancer patients. Clones were sequenced by immunoSEQ multiplex PCR, and TCRdb holds only the in-frame ones, with some missing. This table has about 64,000 clones, roughly nine tenths appearing once. The sample consisted of PBMCs. These receptors originate from a man aged 35 to 55 with colorectal cancer.

This chain's CDR3 is CASSYGITGELFF. The CDR3 DNA follows: TGTGCCAGCAGTTACGGGATAACCGGGGAGCTGTTTTTT. The chain uses TRBV2 and TRBJ2-2; D is perhaps TRBD2 (5 bases). CDR1 SNHLY and CDR2 FYNNEI come from the germline V gene. V was trimmed by 5 bases and J by 5 bases, leaving 9 bases between them. CDR3 length equals 13 residues.

The chain recombines TRBV6-6 with TRBJ1-3; D is possibly TRBD1 (6 bases). The CDR3 totals 15 residues. Germline-derived CDR1 and CDR2 are MNHNY and SVGAGI (reference sequence). V was trimmed by 4 bases and J by 4 bases, leaving 14 bases between them. The CDR3: CASSLGGRTGNTIYF. CDR3 sequence (DNA): TGTGCCAGCAGTTTAGGGGGGCGAACCGGAAACACCATATATTTT.

The chain carries TRBV19 and TRBJ1-2, with 7 bases that match TRBD1. This CDR3 has 15 residues. Germline CDR1 and CDR2: LNHDA and SQIVND (reference sequence). J lost 0 bases, V lost 6 bases, and 7 bases had no gene match. The CDR3 sequence is CASRISGGTNYGYTF. In DNA form, the CDR3 reads TGTGCCAGTAGAATCTCAGGGGGAACTAACTATGGCTACACCTTC.

The chain recombines TRBV7-3 with TRBJ2-3; D call uncertain. CDR3 size: 14 residues. Trimming removed 2 bases from V and 1 base from J, with 7 bases in between. CDR1 is SGHTA and CDR2 is FQGTGA in the germline V gene. The CDR3, as DNA: TGTGCCAGCAGCTTAGCCAGGCGCACAGATACGCAGTATTTT. Translated, it gives CASSLARRTDTQYF.

The chain employs TRBV21-1 and TRBJ1-2; the DNA was not compared with TRBD1, the D call given in the table. TRBV21-1 is recorded as a pseudogene. This CDR3 spans 19 amino acids. CDR3 region: CASTMVFGALPPPNYGYTF. As DNA, the CDR3 is TGTGCCAGCACCATGGTATTTGGGGCGCTTCCCCCACCTAACTATGGCTACACCTTC.

V gene TRBV3-1 (or the pseudogene TRBV3-2) combines with J gene TRBJ2-7, with D possibly matching TRBD1 (5 bases). Trimming cost V 0 bases and J 1 base, with 13 bases left between them. Germline loops: CDR1 LGHDT, CDR2 YNNKEL (reference sequence). The CDR3 is made up of 16 amino acids. In DNA, the CDR3 is TGTGCCAGCAGCCAAGATTTCGGACAAGGATCCTACGAGCAGTACTTC. Protein: CASSQDFGQGSYEQYF.

The chain carries TRBV9 and TRBJ2-3; a weak D match, TRBD2 (6 bases). V gave up 0 bases and J gave up 2 bases, with 25 bases separating them. The CDR3 contains 20 residues. Germline-derived CDR1 and CDR2 are SGDLS and YYNGEE. The CDR3 reads CASSVAGGPLNSFSTDTQYF. CDR3 nucleotide sequence: TGTGCCAGCAGCGTAGCCGGGGGACCACTTAACTCTTTTTCCACAGATACGCAGTATTTT. Variable domain in full (rest from reference TRBV9 and TRBJ2-3): DSGVTQTPKHLITATGQRVTLRCSPRSGDLSVYWYQQSLDQGLQFLIQYYNGEERAKGNILERFSAQQFPDLHSELNLSSLELGDSALYFCASSVAGGPLNSFSTDTQYFGPGTRLTVL.

This chain joins TRBV5-4 and TRBJ1-6; a weak D match, TRBD1 (5 bases). From germline, CDR1 is SGHNT and CDR2 YYREEE (reference sequence). V gave up 6 bases and J gave up 7 bases, with 14 bases separating them. The CDR3 is made up of 14 amino acids. CDR3 coding DNA: TGTGCCAGCACCGGGGGACCGAAAAATTCACCCCTCCACTTT. This sequence encodes CASTGGPKNSPLHF.

About this clone: One end of the junction is discordant with germline, which a read error may explain. The chain couples TRBV12-5 to TRBJ1-4; D is uncertain. This CDR3 comprises 16 residues. CDR1 is LGHNT, CDR2 FRNRAP, per germline. The CDR3 region is CASGLEVRTTNEKLFF. The DNA for the CDR3 is TGTGCTAGTGGCTTGGAAGTCCGAACAACTAATGAAAAACTGTTTTTT.

This chain links TRBV6-2 or TRBV6-3 with TRBJ1-1; D unresolved. The CDR3 is 15 residues long. In germline, CDR1 is MNHEY, CDR2 SVGEGT. The V end lost 5 bases, the J end lost 4 bases, and 17 bases lay between the germline ends. CDR3: CASSPGALGSTEAFF. The CDR3 bases are TGTGCCAGCAGTCCGGGAGCCCTCGGGAGCACTGAAGCTTTCTTT.

This chain joins TRBV3-1 (or the pseudogene TRBV3-2) and TRBJ1-4; 7 bases map to TRBD1. Germline CDR1 LGHDT, CDR2 YNNKEL (reference sequence). The CDR3 is 15 amino acids. V gave up 4 bases and J gave up 8 bases; unmatched junction bases: 10. CDR3 protein: CASSPRDSQREKLFF. The CDR3 bases are TGTGCCAGCAGCCCCCGGGACAGTCAAAGGGAAAAACTGTTTTTT.

The CDR3 sequence is CASSLARGGDTQYF. The CDR3 nucleotides read TGCGCCAGCAGCTTGGCCCGGGGGGGCGATACGCAGTATTTT. V is TRBV5-1 and J is TRBJ2-3; TRBD2 agrees at 8 bases. J was trimmed by 6 bases and V by 0 bases; bases with no gene match: 3. CDR3 length: 14 amino acids. Germline V CDR1 and CDR2: SGHRS, YFSETQ.

This clone was detected a few times. The chain joins TRBV3-1 (or the pseudogene TRBV3-2) to TRBJ1-2; TRBD1 is a possible D gene (6 bases). This CDR3 is built from 16 residues. Per germline, CDR1 LGHDT and CDR2 YNNKEL (reference sequence). V was pared by 0 bases and J by 2 bases, with 13 bases between. DNA for the CDR3: TGTGCCAGCAGCCAAGATTGGTCAGGGACAAACTATGGCTACACCTTC. Its translation is CASSQDWSGTNYGYTF.

This clone came up once. The chain links TRBV15 to TRBJ1-1, with 9 nucleotides matching TRBD1. The germline V gene has CDR1 LNHNV and CDR2 YYDKDF (reference sequence). This CDR3 region has 16 residues. Trimming at V came to 5 bases and at J to 0 bases, leaving 7 bases not matched to a gene. Here the CDR3 reads CATSGRDRAVNTEAFF. CDR3 coding DNA: TGTGCCACCAGCGGAAGGGACAGGGCTGTGAACACTGAAGCTTTCTTT.

This chain connects TRBV4-2 to TRBJ1-1, with 7 bases lining up with TRBD1. Germline V lookup: CDR1 LGHNA, CDR2 YNFKEQ. V was clipped by 10 bases and J by 0 bases; unmatched bases: 8. CDR3 length: 14 amino acids. CDR3 region: CATRNRGLNTEAFF. CDR3 nucleotides: TGTGCCACCCGGAACAGGGGATTGAACACTGAAGCTTTCTTT.

With respect to this clone: The junction does not match germline at one end; this may be a read error. This chain links TRBV2 with TRBJ1-2; 8 nucleotides match TRBD1. The CDR3 runs 13 residues. Germline assignment: CDR1 SNHLY and CDR2 FYNNEI. This chain's CDR3 is CASSEDRGYGYTF. The CDR3, as DNA: TGTGCCAGCAGCGAAGACAGGGGCTATGGCTACACCTTC.

The chain is built from TRBV9 and TRBJ2-1; D possibly uses TRBD1 or TRBD2 (6 bases each). CDR3 length equals 14 residues. Germline V gene lookup returns CDR1 SGDLS and CDR2 YYNGEE. V lost 1 base, J lost 2 bases, and 7 bases lay in between. The CDR3 DNA reads TGTGCCAGCAGCGTAAGGGGGGCCTACAATGAGCAGTTCTTC. Translation: CASSVRGAYNEQFF.

V gene TRBV6-2 or TRBV6-3 combines with J gene TRBJ1-2, with TRBD1 matching over 7 bases. V shed 5 bases, J shed 6 bases, and the junction held 6 bases outside the gene matches. Looked up from germline, CDR1 is MNHEY and CDR2 is SVGEGT. CDR3 length: 13 residues. DNA for the CDR3: TGTGCCAGCAGTCCGACAGGGTACGATGGCTACACCTTC. Translation: CASSPTGYDGYTF.

This chain links TRBV7-2 with TRBJ1-1; 9 bases match TRBD1. The length of the CDR3 is 15 residues. V lost 1 base and J lost 6; bases outside the gene matches: 6. Germline values: CDR1 SGHTA, CDR2 FQGNSA. The CDR3 spells CASSLGHGQGPEAFF. The CDR3, as DNA: TGTGCCAGCAGCTTAGGACATGGACAGGGGCCTGAAGCTTTCTTT.

The V gene is TRBV7-2, the J gene TRBJ2-7; weak D call: TRBD2 (6 bases). The germline V gene has CDR1 SGHTA and CDR2 FQGNSA. The CDR3 covers 13 residues. Trimming cost V 1 base and J 2 bases, with 6 bases left between them. As DNA, the CDR3 is TGTGCCAGCAGCTTAGGGAGGGCCTACGAGCAGTACTTC. This gives the protein CASSLGRAYEQYF.